The 22 T cell receptor beta chains given below trace back to one sample, sequenced in a study of blood T cell repertoires in COVID-19. Assay: immunoSEQ multiplex PCR; the TCRdb copy retains only in-frame clones and omits some. The data show 150,000 to 200,000 clones, 86% seen once. The sequencing sample was made of peripheral blood. The origin of the receptors is a woman aged 80 or over in a cohort sampled during active or convalescent COVID-19.

The genes are TRBV7-9 and TRBJ1-2; D gene uncertain. Trimming removed 3 bases from V and 6 bases from J, with 17 bases in between. This CDR3 is built from 15 residues. Germline CDR1 reads SEHNR; CDR2 reads FQNEAQ (reference sequence). The CDR3, as DNA: TGTGCCAGCAGCTTCGCGCGGACTGGGGTGGATGGCTACACCTTC. This sequence encodes CASSFARTGVDGYTF.

The V and J genes are TRBV7-2 and TRBJ1-2, with 7 bases lining up with TRBD1. V gave up 2 bases and J gave up 2 bases; unmatched junction bases: 5. This CDR3 is 15 amino acids long. Germline V lookup: CDR1 SGHTA, CDR2 FQGNSA. The CDR3 region has the DNA TGTGCCAGCAGCTTATACCGGGACAGCAACTATGGCTACACCTTC. Its protein is CASSLYRDSNYGYTF. Complete variable domain (other parts from reference TRBV7-2 and TRBJ1-2): GAGVSQSPSNKVTEKGKDVELRCDPISGHTALYWYRQSLGQGLEFLIYFQGNSAPDKSGLPSDRFSAERTGGSVSTLTIQRTQQEDSAVYLCASSLYRDSNYGYTFGSGTRLTVV.

This chain uses TRBV10-3 with TRBJ1-2, with 7 bases lining up with TRBD1. CDR1 and CDR2 from the germline V gene are ENHRY and SYGVKD. The trim removed 6 bases at V and 1 base at J, leaving 5 bases unmatched. The CDR3 has 14 amino acids. CDR3 coding DNA: TGTGCCATCAGCGATAACAGGGGTAACTATGGCTACACCTTC. Translation: CAISDNRGNYGYTF.

In DNA form, the CDR3 reads TGTGCCAGTAGTCCCGACAATGAGCAGTTCTTC. As protein: CASSPDNEQFF. This chain links TRBV19 with TRBJ2-1; unclear D gene. The CDR3 is made up of 11 amino acids. Germline CDR1 LNHDA, CDR2 SQIVND (reference sequence). Trimming pared 5 bases from V and 5 bases from J, leaving 4 bases between.

This clone showed up just a few times. V is TRBV7-2 and J is TRBJ2-7; 9 nucleotides agree with TRBD1. Germline V gene sequence: CDR1 SGHTA, CDR2 FQGNSA. The CDR3 is made up of 15 amino acids. With 2 bases clipped from V and 0 bases from J, the junction kept 2 bases outside the gene matches. The CDR3 DNA is TGTGCCAGCAGCTTAAGGACAGGGGACTCCTACGAGCAGTACTTC. It translates to CASSLRTGDSYEQYF.

The V gene is TRBV6-5, the J gene TRBJ1-5; TRBD1 is a possible D gene (5 bases). The germline gives CDR1 MNHEY, CDR2 SVGAGI. The CDR3 has 13 amino acids. V was pared by 6 bases and J by 5 bases, with 11 bases between. Here the CDR3 reads CASSRGRDQPQHF. DNA of the CDR3: TGTGCCAGCAGCCGGGGGAGGGATCAGCCCCAGCATTTT.

Remarks on this clone: Other DNA variants within this sample encode the same CDR3. The CDR3 spells CASSPDSNQPQHF. The CDR3 DNA follows: TGTGCCAGTAGTCCAGATAGCAATCAGCCCCAGCATTTT. The chain combines TRBV19 with TRBJ1-5, with D unresolved. The ends were cut back, 5 bases at V and 0 bases at J, with 5 bases in the middle. The CDR3 contains 13 residues. Per the germline V gene, CDR1 is LNHDA and CDR2 is SQIVND (reference sequence).

The V and J genes are TRBV4-2 and TRBJ1-2, with 7 bases identical to TRBD1. Unmatched junction bases numbered 8, after V lost 1 base and J lost 6 bases. Germline assignment: CDR1 LGHNA and CDR2 YNFKEQ. The CDR3 has 15 amino acids. The CDR3 sequence: CASSQANRGNHGYTF. The CDR3, as DNA: TGTGCCAGCAGCCAAGCTAACAGGGGAAACCATGGCTACACCTTC.

The chain combines TRBV6-5 with TRBJ1-4; the match to TRBD1 covers 7 bases. CDR3 length: 13 residues. The V segment lost 6 bases and the J segment 7 bases; nucleotides outside the gene matches: 5. Looked up from germline, CDR1 is MNHEY and CDR2 is SVGAGI. As DNA, the CDR3 is TGTGCCAGCAGGGTAGACAGGGTTGAAAAACTGTTTTTT. This gives the protein CASRVDRVEKLFF.

This chain joins TRBV5-3 and TRBJ2-2; 13 bases are shared with TRBD2. TRBV5-3 is labeled an ORF, and its function is uncertain. The V and J ends lost 0 bases and 3 bases, in that order; junction bases with no gene match: 14. The CDR3 consists of 21 residues. The CDR3 DNA reads as TGTGCCAGAAGCTTGGCAGACGGGACTAGCGGGAACTGGAGAGACACCGGGGAGCTGTTTTTT. Protein: CARSLADGTSGNWRDTGELFF.

The V call is TRBV5-1, the J call TRBJ1-1; a weak D match, TRBD1 (6 bases). Trimming shortened V by 4 bases and J by 1 base, and 14 bases separated the two germline ends. CDR1 is SGHRS and CDR2 is YFSETQ in the germline V gene. This CDR3 is 15 amino acids long. CDR3 region: CASSRWGRGNTEAFF. Here the CDR3 DNA reads TGCGCCAGCAGCCGCTGGGGGCGTGGGAACACTGAAGCTTTCTTT. Variable domain in full (rest from reference TRBV5-1 and TRBJ1-1): KAGVTQTPRYLIKTRGQQVTLSCSPISGHRSVSWYQQTPGQGLQFLFEYFSETQRNKGNFPGRFSGRQFSNSRSEMNVSTLELGDSALYLCASSRWGRGNTEAFFGQGTRLTVV.

This clone was detected a few times. This rearrangement joins TRBV3-1 (or the pseudogene TRBV3-2) to TRBJ1-3; D gene uncertain. The germline CDR1 and CDR2 sequences are LGHDT and YNNKEL (reference sequence). The CDR3 is made up of 18 amino acids. V was shortened by 1 base and J by 0 bases, with 16 bases between the two germline ends. This CDR3 reads CASSQALRTLSSGNTIYF. In DNA form, the CDR3 reads TGTGCCAGCAGCCAAGCGCTCAGGACTTTGAGCTCTGGAAACACCATATATTTT.

The gene calls are TRBV6-1 and TRBJ2-5; weak D call: TRBD2 (5 bases). The germline CDR1 and CDR2 sequences are MNHNS and SASEGT. This CDR3 comprises 16 residues. Trimming took off 1 base at V and 5 bases at J, with 17 bases between the two ends. CDR3 nucleotides: TGTGCCAGCAGTGAAGGGCGAGTAGGAAGGAGGGAGACCCAGTACTTC. Translating gives CASSEGRVGRRETQYF.

This clone was picked up a small number of times. V and J are TRBV4-3 and TRBJ1-5, with 8 bases identical to TRBD1. The germline V gene encodes CDR1 LGHNA and CDR2 YSLEER. The CDR3 has 14 residues. V gave up 1 base and J gave up 7 bases; unmatched junction bases: 3. The CDR3 bases are TGCGCCAGCAGCCAAGGACAGGGGAGGCAGCCCCAGCATTTT. It codes for CASSQGQGRQPQHF.

CDR3 loop: CASSITSGRREQYV. The CDR3 nucleotides are TGTGCCAGCAGCATCACTAGCGGGAGACGGGAGCAGTACGTC. This rearrangement joins TRBV21-1 to TRBJ2-7; TRBD2, as called in the table, went unchecked against the DNA. TRBV21-1 is a documented pseudogene. There are 14 residues in the CDR3.

The chain employs TRBV12-5 and TRBJ2-3; D gene unclear. Trimming stripped 3 bases from V and 3 bases from J, with 7 bases between. There are 13 residues in the CDR3. CDR1 and CDR2 (germline): LGHNT, FRNRAP. The CDR3 loop reads CASGFYGTDTQYF. The DNA for the CDR3 is TGTGCTAGTGGTTTCTACGGGACAGATACGCAGTATTTT.

The gene calls are TRBV11-3 and TRBJ1-1; no clear D. Per germline, CDR1 SGHNT and CDR2 YENEEA. CDR3 length: 17 residues. V shed 3 bases and J shed 0 bases, with 17 bases lying between them. This CDR3 reads CASSLWGDANMNTEAFF. For the CDR3, the DNA is TGTGCCAGCAGCTTGTGGGGAGACGCTAACATGAACACTGAAGCTTTCTTT.

The J gene is TRBJ2-1, the V gene TRBV20-1, with 7 bases matching TRBD2. The ends lost 3 bases at V and 0 bases at J; junction bases unmatched: 14. CDR1 and CDR2 from the germline V gene are DFQATT and SNEGSKA (reference sequence). The CDR3 sequence is 18 residues long. In DNA, the CDR3 is TGCAGTGCTAGTGGCGGACTAGATGAACGAAGCTCCTACAATGAGCAGTTCTTC. Its translation is CSASGGLDERSSYNEQFF.

The chain uses TRBV19 and TRBJ1-2, with D possibly matching TRBD1 (6 bases). The V gene's germline CDR1 is LNHDA and CDR2 SQIVND (reference sequence). V dropped 5 bases and J dropped 1 base, with 14 bases sitting between them. This CDR3 region has 15 residues. The DNA of the CDR3 is TGTGCCAGTAGTCCCAGGATGGACAGTAACTATGGCTACACCTTC. Protein product: CASSPRMDSNYGYTF. The full variable domain, completed using reference TRBV19 and TRBJ1-2, is DGGITQSPKYLFRKEGQNVTLSCEQNLNHDAMYWYRQDPGQGLRLIYYSQIVNDFQKGDIAEGYSVSREKKESFPLTVTSAQKNPTAFYLCASSPRMDSNYGYTFGSGTRLTVV.

This clone was observed a few times. The rearrangement links TRBV24-1 to TRBJ2-1, with 7 nucleotides matching TRBD1. The V gene's germline CDR1 is KGHDR and CDR2 SFDVKD. This CDR3 contains 17 residues. The junction had 7 bases not matched to a gene; V was cut back by 3 bases and J by 0 bases. CDR3 sequence reads: CATSDHGTAISYNEQFF. CDR3 sequence (DNA): TGTGCCACCAGTGATCATGGGACAGCCATCTCCTACAATGAGCAGTTCTTC.

The chain recombines TRBV3-1 (or the pseudogene TRBV3-2) with TRBJ2-3, with D hard to call. CDR1 is LGHDT, CDR2 YNNKEL, per germline (reference sequence). There are 12 residues in the CDR3. Deletions cut 5 bases from V and 7 bases from J, with 10 bases between. CDR3 DNA sequence: TGTGCCAGCAGCACAAGAAAGTATACGCAGTATTTT. Amino acid sequence: CASSTRKYTQYF.

V gene TRBV11-3 combines with J gene TRBJ1-1; tentative D call: TRBD1 (5 bases). Germline loops: CDR1 SGHNT, CDR2 YENEEA. This CDR3 spans 14 amino acids. The germline V and J ends were trimmed by 3 bases and 11 bases, with 19 bases remaining between them. The CDR3 DNA sequence: TGTGCCAGCAGCTTCATCAGCGGGGGAGAGAAGGCTTTCTTT. Protein: CASSFISGGEKAFF. The whole variable domain, filled in from reference TRBV11-3 and TRBJ1-1, reads EAGVVQSPRYKIIEKKQPVAFWCNPISGHNTLYWYLQNLGQGPELLIRYENEEAVDDSQLPKDRFSAERLKGVDSTLKIQPAELGDSAVYLCASSFISGGEKAFFGQGTRLTVV.